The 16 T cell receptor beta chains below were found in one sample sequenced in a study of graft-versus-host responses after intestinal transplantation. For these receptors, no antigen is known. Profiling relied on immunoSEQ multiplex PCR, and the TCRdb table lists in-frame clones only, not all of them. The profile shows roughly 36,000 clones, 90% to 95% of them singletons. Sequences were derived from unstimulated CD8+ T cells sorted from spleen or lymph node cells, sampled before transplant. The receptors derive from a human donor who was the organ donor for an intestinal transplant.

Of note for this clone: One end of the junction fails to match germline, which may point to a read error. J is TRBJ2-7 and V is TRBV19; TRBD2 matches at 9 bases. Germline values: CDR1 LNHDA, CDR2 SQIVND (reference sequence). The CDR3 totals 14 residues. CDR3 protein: CASSSGTSSHEQYF. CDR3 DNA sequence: TGTGCCAGTAGTTCGGGGACTAGCTCCCACGAGCAGTACTTC. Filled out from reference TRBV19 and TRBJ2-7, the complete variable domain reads DGGITQSPKYLFRKEGQNVTLSCEQNLNHDAMYWYRQDPGQGLRLIYYSQIVNDFQKGDIAEGYSVSREKKESFPLTVTSAQKNPTAFYLCASSSGTSSHEQYFGPGTRLTVT.

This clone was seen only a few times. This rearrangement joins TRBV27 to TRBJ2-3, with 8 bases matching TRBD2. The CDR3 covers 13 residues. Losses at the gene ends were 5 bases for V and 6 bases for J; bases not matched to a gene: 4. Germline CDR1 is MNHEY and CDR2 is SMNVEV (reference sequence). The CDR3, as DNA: TGTGCCAGCAGTCGGGGGGGGGTGGATACGCAGTATTTT. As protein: CASSRGGVDTQYF.

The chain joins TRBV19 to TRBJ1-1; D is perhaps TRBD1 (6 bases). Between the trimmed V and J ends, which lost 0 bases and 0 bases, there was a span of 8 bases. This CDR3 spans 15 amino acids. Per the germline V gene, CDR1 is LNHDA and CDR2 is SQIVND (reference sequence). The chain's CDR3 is CASSIEGTMNTEAFF. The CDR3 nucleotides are TGTGCCAGTAGTATAGAAGGGACAATGAACACTGAAGCTTTCTTT.

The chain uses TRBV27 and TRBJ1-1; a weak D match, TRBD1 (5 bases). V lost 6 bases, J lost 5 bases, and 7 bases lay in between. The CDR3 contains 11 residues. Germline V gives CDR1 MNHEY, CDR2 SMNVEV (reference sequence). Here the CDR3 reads CASRRGTEAFF. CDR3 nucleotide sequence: TGTGCCAGCAGGAGGGGTACTGAAGCTTTCTTT.

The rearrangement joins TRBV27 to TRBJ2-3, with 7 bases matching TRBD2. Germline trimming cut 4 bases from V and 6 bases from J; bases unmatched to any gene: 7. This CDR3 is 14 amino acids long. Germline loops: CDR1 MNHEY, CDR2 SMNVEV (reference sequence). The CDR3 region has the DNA TGTGCCAGCAGTTCCGGACTAGGTAGGGATACGCAGTATTTT. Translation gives CASSSGLGRDTQYF.

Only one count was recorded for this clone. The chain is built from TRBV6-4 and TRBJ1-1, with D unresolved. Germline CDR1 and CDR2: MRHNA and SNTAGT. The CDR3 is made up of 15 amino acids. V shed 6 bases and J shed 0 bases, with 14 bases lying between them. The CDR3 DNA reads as TGTGCCAGCAGGCCGACCGAGGGTATGAACACTGAAGCTTTCTTT. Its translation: CASRPTEGMNTEAFF.

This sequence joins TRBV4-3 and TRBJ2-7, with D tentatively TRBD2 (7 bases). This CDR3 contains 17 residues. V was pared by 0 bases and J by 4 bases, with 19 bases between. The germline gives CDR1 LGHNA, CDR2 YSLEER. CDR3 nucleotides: TGCGCCAGCAGCCAAGAGTCAGGGTGGGGGGGCGAGTACGAGCAGTACTTC. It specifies CASSQESGWGGEYEQYF.

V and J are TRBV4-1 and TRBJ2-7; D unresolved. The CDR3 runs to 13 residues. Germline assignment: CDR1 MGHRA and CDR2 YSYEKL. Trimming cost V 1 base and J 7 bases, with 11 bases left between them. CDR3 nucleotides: TGCGCCAGCAGCCAAGGTCTGTTTGGGGAGCAGTACTTC. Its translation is CASSQGLFGEQYF.

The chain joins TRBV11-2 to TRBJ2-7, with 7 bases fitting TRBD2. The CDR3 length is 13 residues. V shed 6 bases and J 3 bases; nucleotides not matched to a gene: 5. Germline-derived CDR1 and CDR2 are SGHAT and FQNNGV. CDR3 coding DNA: TGTGCCAGCAGAAGCCGGGGGGACTACGAGCAGTACTTC. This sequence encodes CASRSRGDYEQYF.

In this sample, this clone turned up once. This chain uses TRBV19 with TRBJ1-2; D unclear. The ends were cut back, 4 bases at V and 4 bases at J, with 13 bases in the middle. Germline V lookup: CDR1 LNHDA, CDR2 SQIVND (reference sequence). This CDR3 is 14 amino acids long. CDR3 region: CASSTRLPPYGYTF. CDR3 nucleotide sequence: TGTGCCAGTAGTACCCGGTTGCCGCCCTATGGCTACACCTTC.

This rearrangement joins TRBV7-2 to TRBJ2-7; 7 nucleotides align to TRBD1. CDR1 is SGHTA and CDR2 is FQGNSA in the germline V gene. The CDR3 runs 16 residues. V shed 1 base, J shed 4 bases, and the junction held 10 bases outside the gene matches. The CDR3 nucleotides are TGTGCCAGCAGCTTAGACGGGTGGGACAGCTTGTACGAGCAGTACTTC. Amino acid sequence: CASSLDGWDSLYEQYF.

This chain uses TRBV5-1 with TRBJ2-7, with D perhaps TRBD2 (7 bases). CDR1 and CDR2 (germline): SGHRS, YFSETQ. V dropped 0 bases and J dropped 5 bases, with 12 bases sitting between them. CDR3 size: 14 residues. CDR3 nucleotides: TGCGCCAGCAGCTTGGAAGCGGGACAAGACGAGCAGTACTTC. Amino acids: CASSLEAGQDEQYF.

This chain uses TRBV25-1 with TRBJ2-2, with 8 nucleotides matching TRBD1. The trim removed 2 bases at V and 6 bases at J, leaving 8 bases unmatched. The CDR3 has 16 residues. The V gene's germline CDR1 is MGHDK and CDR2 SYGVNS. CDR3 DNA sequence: TGTGCCAGCAGTGAAGATACGCAGGGGGCCCCCGGGGAGCTGTTTTTT. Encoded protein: CASSEDTQGAPGELFF.

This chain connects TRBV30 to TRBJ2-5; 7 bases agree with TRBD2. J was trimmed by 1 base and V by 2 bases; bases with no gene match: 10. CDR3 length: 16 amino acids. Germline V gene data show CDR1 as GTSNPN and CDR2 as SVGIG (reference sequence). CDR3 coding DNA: TGTGCCTGGAGTTCCCCGGGGTGGGGGGGCCAAGAGACCCAGTACTTC. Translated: CAWSSPGWGGQETQYF.

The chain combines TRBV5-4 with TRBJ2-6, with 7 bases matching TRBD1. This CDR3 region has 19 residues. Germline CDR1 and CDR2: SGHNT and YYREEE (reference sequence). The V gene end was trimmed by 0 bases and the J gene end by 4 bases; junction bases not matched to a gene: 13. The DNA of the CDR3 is TGTGCCAGCAGCTTGGCCTTTACTCAACAGGGGCCCGGGGCCAACGTCCTGACTTTC. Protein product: CASSLAFTQQGPGANVLTF.

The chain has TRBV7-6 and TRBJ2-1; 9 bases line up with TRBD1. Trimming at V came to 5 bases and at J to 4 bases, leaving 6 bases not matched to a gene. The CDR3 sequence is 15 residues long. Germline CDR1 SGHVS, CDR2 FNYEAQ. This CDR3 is CASSTRDRAYNEQFF. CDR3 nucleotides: TGTGCCAGCAGCACCCGGGACAGGGCGTACAATGAGCAGTTCTTC. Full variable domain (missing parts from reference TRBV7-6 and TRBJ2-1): GAGVSQSPRYKVTKRGQDVALRCDPISGHVSLYWYRQALGQGPEFLTYFNYEAQQDKSGLPNDRFSAERPEGSISTLTIQRTEQRDSAMYRCASSTRDRAYNEQFFGPGTRLTVL.